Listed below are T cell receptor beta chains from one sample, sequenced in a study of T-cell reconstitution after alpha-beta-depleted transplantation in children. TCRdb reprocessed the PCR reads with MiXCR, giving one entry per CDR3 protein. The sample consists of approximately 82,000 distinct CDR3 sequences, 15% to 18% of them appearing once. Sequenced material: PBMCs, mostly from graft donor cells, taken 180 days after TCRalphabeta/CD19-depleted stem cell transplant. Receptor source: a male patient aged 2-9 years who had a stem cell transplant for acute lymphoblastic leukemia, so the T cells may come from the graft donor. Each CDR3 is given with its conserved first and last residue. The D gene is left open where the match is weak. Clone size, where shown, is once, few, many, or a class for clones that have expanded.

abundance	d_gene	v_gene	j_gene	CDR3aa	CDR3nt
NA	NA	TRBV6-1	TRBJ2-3	CASSVSTGGGTDTQYF	TGTGCCAGCAGTGTGTCAACAGGGGGGGGCACAGATACGCAGTATTTT
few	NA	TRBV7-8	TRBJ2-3	CASSRSNRNWVDTQYF	TGTGCCAGCAGCCGATCCAACAGGAATTGGGTAGATACGCAGTATTTT
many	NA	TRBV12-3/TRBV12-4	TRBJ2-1	CASTLVGGGLEQFF	TGTGCCAGCACCCTAGTCGGGGGTGGTCTAGAGCAGTTCTTC
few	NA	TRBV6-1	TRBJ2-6	CASSGRPTGANVLTF	TGTGCCAGCAGTGGGAGACCGACTGGGGCCAACGTCCTGACTTTC
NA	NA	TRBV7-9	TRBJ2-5	CASSLVPQETQYF	TGTGCCAGCAGCTTAGTCCCGCAAGAGACCCAGTACTTC
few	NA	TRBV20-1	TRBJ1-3	CSARDLWGTGNTIYF	TGCAGTGCTAGAGATCTCTGGGGAACAGGAAACACCATATATTTT
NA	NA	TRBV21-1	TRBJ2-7	CASSTSGQGDEQYF	TGTGCCAGCAGCACTAGCGGACAGGGGGACGAGCAGTACTTC
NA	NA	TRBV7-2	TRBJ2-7	CASSPKTGSYEQYF	TGTGCCAGCAGCCCTAAAACGGGCTCCTACGAGCAGTACTTC
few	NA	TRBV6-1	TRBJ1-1	CASGLLLNTEAFF	TGTGCCAGCGGGCTTTTATTGAACACTGAAGCTTTCTTT
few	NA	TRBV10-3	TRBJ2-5	CAISESTAVGETQYF	TGTGCCATCAGTGAGTCTACGGCCGTCGGGGAGACCCAGTACTTC
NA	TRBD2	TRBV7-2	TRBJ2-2	CASSLSSGGAPGELFF	TGTGCCAGCAGCTTATCTAGCGGGGGGGCCCCCGGGGAGCTGTTTTTT
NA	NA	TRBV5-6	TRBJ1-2	CASSSGFGYTF	TGTGCCAGCAGCTCGGGCTTTGGCTACACCTTC
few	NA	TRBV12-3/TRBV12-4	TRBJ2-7	CASSLFDATYEQYF	TGTGCCAGCAGTTTATTCGACGCTACCTACGAGCAGTACTTC
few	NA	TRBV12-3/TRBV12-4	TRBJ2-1	CASSVRGEQFF	TGTGCCAGCAGTGTCCGGGGTGAGCAGTTCTTC
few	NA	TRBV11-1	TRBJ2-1	CASNPSSYNEQFF	TGTGCCAGCAATCCGAGCTCCTACAATGAGCAGTTCTTC
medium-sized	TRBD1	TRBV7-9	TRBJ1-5	CASSSDRDESNQPQHF	TGTGCCAGCAGTTCGGACAGGGACGAAAGCAATCAGCCCCAGCATTTT
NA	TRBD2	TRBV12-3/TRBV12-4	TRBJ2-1	CASSPGLALGEQFF	TGTGCCAGCAGCCCGGGACTAGCGCTTGGAGAGCAGTTCTTC
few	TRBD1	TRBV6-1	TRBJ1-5	CASSQGAFNQPQHF	TGTGCCAGCAGTCAGGGGGCTTTCAATCAGCCCCAGCATTTT
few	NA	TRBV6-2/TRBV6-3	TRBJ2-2	CASSYWRGRNTGELFF	TGTGCCAGCAGTTACTGGCGGGGTCGTAACACCGGGGAGCTGTTTTTT
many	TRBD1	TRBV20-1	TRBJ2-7	CSATTGGYEQYF	TGCAGTGCCACGACAGGGGGCTACGAGCAGTACTTC
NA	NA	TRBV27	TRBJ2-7	CAVLVSGLSTYEQYF	TGTGCCGTCCTTGTCTCGGGACTCTCGACATACGAGCAGTACTTC
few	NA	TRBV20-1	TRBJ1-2	CSASTQGSGYTF	TGCAGTGCCTCTACACAGGGAAGCGGCTACACCTTC
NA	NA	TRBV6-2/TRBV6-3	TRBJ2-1	CASSPQGFGQFF	TGTGCCAGCAGTCCACAGGGATTCGGGCAGTTCTTC
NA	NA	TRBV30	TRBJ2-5	CAWSVLSRRETQHF	TGTGCCTGGAGTGTACTGTCCAGGAGGGAGACCCAGCACTTC
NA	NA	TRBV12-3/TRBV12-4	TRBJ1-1	CASSLESQGRQAFF	TGTGCCAGCAGTTTAGAGTCCCAGGGACGGCAAGCTTTCTTT
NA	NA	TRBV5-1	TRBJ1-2	CASSPGSDSRYGYTF	TGCGCCAGCAGCCCTGGATCGGACAGTAGATATGGCTACACCTTC
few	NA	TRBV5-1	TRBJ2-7	CASRLQGYEQYF	TGCGCCAGCAGATTACAGGGCTACGAGCAGTACTTC
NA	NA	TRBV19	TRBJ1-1	CASSPHPGNPSFF	TGTGCCAGTAGTCCTCACCCGGGCAACCCAAGCTTCTTT
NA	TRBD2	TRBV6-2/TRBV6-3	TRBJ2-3	CASSYSTYGRGGPSTDTQYF	TGTGCCAGCAGTTACTCGACGTACGGGCGGGGGGGCCCCAGCACAGATACGCAGTATTTT
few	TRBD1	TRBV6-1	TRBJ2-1	CATRDRGYNEQFF	TGTGCCACCAGGGACAGGGGATACAATGAGCAGTTCTTC
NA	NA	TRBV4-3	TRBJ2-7	CASSHLSSVLDEQYF	TGCGCCAGCAGCCACCTGTCTAGCGTCCTGGACGAGCAGTACTTC
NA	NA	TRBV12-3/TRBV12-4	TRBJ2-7	CASTPAGGSFHEQYF	TGTGCCAGCACCCCGGCTGGGGGTTCGTTCCACGAGCAGTACTTC
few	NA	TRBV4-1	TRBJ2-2	CASTHTQGTGELFF	TGCGCCAGCACACATACCCAGGGTACCGGGGAGCTGTTTTTT
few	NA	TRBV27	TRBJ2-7	CASSLSSHSYEQYF	TGTGCCAGCAGTTTGTCTTCCCACTCCTACGAGCAGTACTTC
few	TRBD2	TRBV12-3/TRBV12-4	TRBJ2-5	CASSLHSGGGETQYF	TGTGCCAGCAGTTTACATAGCGGGGGAGGGGAGACCCAGTACTTC
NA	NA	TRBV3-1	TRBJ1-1	CASSRANTEAFF	TGTGCCAGCAGCCGGGCGAACACTGAAGCTTTCTTT
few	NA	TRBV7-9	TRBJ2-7	CASSYRQNYEQYF	TGTGCCAGCAGCTACCGACAGAACTACGAGCAGTACTTC
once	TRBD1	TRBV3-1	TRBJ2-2	CASSRDRANTGELFF	TGTGCCAGCAGCCGGGACAGGGCGAACACCGGGGAGCTGTTTTTT
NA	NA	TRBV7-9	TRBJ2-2	CASRPTQGTGELFF	TGTGCCAGCAGACCAACGCAAGGAACCGGGGAGCTGTTTTTT